The 10 T cell receptor beta chains in this list originate from one sample, sequenced in a study of identical twins. TCRdb redid the calling of the 5' RACE reads with MiXCR, one entry per CDR3 protein. The sample records roughly 480,000 distinct CDR3 sequences, roughly 24% being singletons. These data also formed part of another study, on T cells expressing NK-cell markers.

Sequencing was performed on CD4+ T cells sorted from blood. The source of these receptors is a woman aged 18-29 years in good health.

This sequence joins TRBV10-1 and TRBJ2-3, with D possibly matching TRBD1 (6 bases). The V end lost 2 bases, the J end lost 1 base, and 10 bases lay between the germline ends. The CDR3 sequence is 15 residues long. The germline V gene has CDR1 WNHNN and CDR2 SYGVQD (reference sequence). The CDR3 nucleotides read TGCGCCAGCAGTGAGACAGGGTCGGGCACAGATACGCAGTATTTT. Amino acids: CASSETGSGTDTQYF.

V gene TRBV20-1 combines with J gene TRBJ2-5; D might be TRBD2 (7 bases). Trimming removed 3 bases at V and 2 bases at J, with 16 bases between. The CDR3 spans 15 residues. The germline gives CDR1 DFQATT, CDR2 SNEGSKA (reference sequence). CDR3: CSASPAGGLQETQYF. The CDR3 DNA reads as TGCAGTGCTAGCCCTGCCGGGGGGCTTCAAGAGACCCAGTACTTC.

This clonotype was seen a few times. The chain recombines TRBV9 with TRBJ2-3; TRBD2 aligns across 8 bases. The trim removed 0 bases at V and 5 bases at J, leaving 5 bases unmatched. This CDR3 is built from 15 residues. Looked up from germline, CDR1 is SGDLS and CDR2 is YYNGEE. The chain's CDR3 is CASSVAGGPGDTQYF. The CDR3 bases are TGTGCCAGCAGCGTAGCGGGGGGGCCTGGAGATACGCAGTATTTT.

At least ten counts were recorded for this clonotype. The J gene is TRBJ2-3, the V gene TRBV24-1; no reliable D call. The germline V gene encodes CDR1 KGHDR and CDR2 SFDVKD. This CDR3 comprises 13 residues. Trimming cost V 4 bases and J 6 bases, with 10 bases left between them. In DNA, the CDR3 is TGTGCCACCAGTGAAAGGGTTGGGGATACGCAGTATTTT. Residues: CATSERVGDTQYF.

The CDR3 loop reads CSARTEGAHGYTF. CDR3 DNA sequence: TGCAGTGCTAGGACCGAGGGGGCTCATGGCTACACCTTC. The chain employs TRBV20-1 and TRBJ1-2, with 7 bases that match TRBD1. Trimming cost V 3 bases and J 6 bases; bases outside gene matches: 7. The germline V gene has CDR1 DFQATT and CDR2 SNEGSKA (reference sequence). The CDR3 runs to 13 residues.

This clonotype was counted a few times. The CDR3 here is CASTQLRGGNTEAFF. The CDR3 DNA reads as TGCGCCAGCACCCAACTGAGAGGAGGGAACACTGAAGCTTTCTTT. The chain joins TRBV5-1 to TRBJ1-1; D gene unclear. The CDR3 contains 15 residues. V shed 6 bases and J shed 1 base, with 16 bases lying between them. Germline V CDR1 and CDR2: SGHRS, YFSETQ. The whole variable domain, filled in from reference TRBV5-1 and TRBJ1-1, reads KAGVTQTPRYLIKTRGQQVTLSCSPISGHRSVSWYQQTPGQGLQFLFEYFSETQRNKGNFPGRFSGRQFSNSRSEMNVSTLELGDSALYLCASTQLRGGNTEAFFGQGTRLTVV.

This clonotype was detected a few times. The rearrangement uses TRBV7-2 and TRBJ2-7; tentatively, D is TRBD2 (6 bases). The CDR3 totals 14 residues. Germline lookup yields CDR1 SGHTA and CDR2 FQGNSA. Trimming left V 4 bases short and J 2 bases short, with 12 bases between. CDR3 region: CASSWRGVTYEQYF. CDR3 sequence (DNA): TGTGCCAGCAGCTGGAGGGGCGTAACCTACGAGCAGTACTTC.

The chain couples TRBV27 to TRBJ2-3; D uncertain. With 2 bases removed from V and 4 bases from J, the gap between germline ends came to 10 bases. CDR3 length equals 14 residues. Germline V gene data show CDR1 as MNHEY and CDR2 as SMNVEV (reference sequence). In DNA form, the CDR3 reads TGTGCCAGCAGTTTAAGCCCCAGGTCAGATACGCAGTATTTT. It is translated as CASSLSPRSDTQYF.

The chain is built from TRBV18 and TRBJ2-4; either TRBD1 or TRBD2 may supply D (5 bases each). The V gene lost 1 base and the J gene lost 9 bases, with 16 bases spanning the gap. CDR1 is KGHSH, CDR2 LQKENI, per germline. This CDR3 has 15 amino acids. CDR3 DNA sequence: TGTGCCAGCTCACCACTTCGAGACTCGGGGCTCATTCAGTACTTC. The encoded protein is CASSPLRDSGLIQYF.

This clonotype was seen many times. The chain joins TRBV29-1 to TRBJ1-2; D call uncertain. CDR3 length: 13 residues. Germline V gives CDR1 SQVTM, CDR2 ANQGSEA. The V and J ends lost 0 bases and 2 bases respectively, with 7 bases between them. CDR3 DNA sequence: TGCAGCGTTGAAGATCTGGGAAACTATGGCTACACCTTC. Residues: CSVEDLGNYGYTF.